This T cell receptor beta chain was retrieved from a study of blood T cell repertoires in COVID-19. Study context: T cells, B-cell-depleted T cells, or PBMCs provided the cDNA or gDNA that served as material.

The CDR3 spans 17 residues. The ends lost 5 bases at V and 2 bases at J; junction bases unmatched: 12. Germline CDR1 SGHVS, CDR2 FQNEAQ. This table comes from immunoSEQ multiplex PCR, and its TCRdb copy is limited to in-frame clones, with some not included. The table includes around 100,000 clones, approximately 89% detected once. Material: peripheral blood. The V gene is TRBV7-8, the J gene TRBJ2-3; 8 positions match TRBD1. The receptor comes from a man aged 55 to 70 with acute or convalescent COVID-19. CDR3 bases: TGTGCCAGCAGCCCAGTTCAACCGGGACAGGTCACAGATACGCAGTATTTT. Translating gives CASSPVQPGQVTDTQYF.